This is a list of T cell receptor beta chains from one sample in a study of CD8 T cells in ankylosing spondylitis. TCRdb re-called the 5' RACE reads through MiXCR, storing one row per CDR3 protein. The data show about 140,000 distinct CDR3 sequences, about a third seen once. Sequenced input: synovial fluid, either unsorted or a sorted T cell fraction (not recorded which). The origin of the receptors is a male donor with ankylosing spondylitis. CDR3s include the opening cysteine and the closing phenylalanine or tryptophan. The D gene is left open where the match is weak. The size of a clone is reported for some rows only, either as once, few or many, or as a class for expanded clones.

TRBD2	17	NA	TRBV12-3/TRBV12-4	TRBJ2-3	TGTGCCAGCAGTTTGGGCGGGGGGGCTGTTAGCACAGATACGCAGTATTTT	CASSLGGGAVSTDTQYF
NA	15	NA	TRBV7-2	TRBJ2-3	TGTGCCAGCAGCTCCACCGGCGGGAAGTCAGATACGCAGTATTTT	CASSSTGGKSDTQYF
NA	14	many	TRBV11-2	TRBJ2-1	TGTGCCAGCAGCTACCCGGGACCAGCAGGTGAGCAGTTCTTC	CASSYPGPAGEQFF
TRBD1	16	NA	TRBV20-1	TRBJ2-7	TGCAGTGCCCCCAATCCTAAGACAGGGGCCTCCTACGAGCAGTACTTC	CSAPNPKTGASYEQYF
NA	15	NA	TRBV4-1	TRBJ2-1	TGCGCCAGCAGCCAAGAACCCGGCCCTGTCAATGAGCAGTTCTTC	CASSQEPGPVNEQFF
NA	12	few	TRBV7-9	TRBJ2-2	TGTGCCAGCAGCGGGAACACCGGGGAGCTGTTTTTT	CASSGNTGELFF
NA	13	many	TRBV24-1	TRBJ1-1	TGTGCCACCACTGGACCGAAGAACACTGAAGCTTTCTTT	CATTGPKNTEAFF
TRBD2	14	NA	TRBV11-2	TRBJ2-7	TGTGCCAGCAGCTTAGGGACTAGCGCCTACGAGCAGTACTTC	CASSLGTSAYEQYF
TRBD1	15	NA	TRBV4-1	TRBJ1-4	TGCGCCAGCAGCCAGCCCGGGACAGGGAGTGAAAAACTGTTTTTT	CASSQPGTGSEKLFF
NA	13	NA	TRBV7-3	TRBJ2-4	TGTGCCAGCAGCATCGGACCCAAAAACATTCAGTACTTC	CASSIGPKNIQYF